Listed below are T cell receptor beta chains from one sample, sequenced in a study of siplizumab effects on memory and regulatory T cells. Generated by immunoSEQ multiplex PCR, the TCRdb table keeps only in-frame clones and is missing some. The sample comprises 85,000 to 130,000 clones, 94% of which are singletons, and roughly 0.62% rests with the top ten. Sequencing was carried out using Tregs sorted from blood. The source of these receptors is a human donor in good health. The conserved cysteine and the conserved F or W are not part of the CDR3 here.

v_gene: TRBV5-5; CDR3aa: ASSSGGLAGETQY
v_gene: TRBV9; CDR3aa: ASSLSLGLSTEAF
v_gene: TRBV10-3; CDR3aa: AISRQGGEKLF
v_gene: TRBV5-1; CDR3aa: ASSLVGRVSYEQY
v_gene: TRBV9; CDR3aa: ASSPLAQGAEAF
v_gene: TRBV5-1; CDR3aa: ASSSTVLMTQY
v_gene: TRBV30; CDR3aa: AGAGPNSPLH
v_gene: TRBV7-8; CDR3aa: ASSLGQAPSGEQY
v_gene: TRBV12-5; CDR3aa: ASGLRENTEAF
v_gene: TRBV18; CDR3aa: ASSPLQGGRTTNFRTDTQY
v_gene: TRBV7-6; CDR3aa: ASSSFDPRGTEAF
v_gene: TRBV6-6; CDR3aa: ASSNREIDNYGYT
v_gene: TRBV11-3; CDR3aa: ASSLGGGRNNEQF
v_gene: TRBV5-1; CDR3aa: ASRPSFNQPQH
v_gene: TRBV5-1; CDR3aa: ASSVDRYEQY
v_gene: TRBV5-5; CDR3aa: ASSGRLADIYEQY
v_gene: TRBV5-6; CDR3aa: ASSRYSKINQPQH
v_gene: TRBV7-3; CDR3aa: ASSSGPPQDTQY
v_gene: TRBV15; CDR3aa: ATSRDGTGVYGYT
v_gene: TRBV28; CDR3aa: ASSLSQPQH
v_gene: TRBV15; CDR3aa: ATSTREAGLTDTQY
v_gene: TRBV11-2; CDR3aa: ASSFTSGRENEQF
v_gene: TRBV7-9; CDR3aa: ASSHALRRPKKTGELF
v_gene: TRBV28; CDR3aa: ASSLGGTYEQY
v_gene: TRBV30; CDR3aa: AYSAGQGAFNAF
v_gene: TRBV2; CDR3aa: ASRSDSGSRYEQY
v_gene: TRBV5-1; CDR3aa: ASSLESFWGNTIY
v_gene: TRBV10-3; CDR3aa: AISPGTRNTEAF
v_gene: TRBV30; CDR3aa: AWFGTGDYEQY
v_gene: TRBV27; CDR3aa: ASRYHATNEKLF
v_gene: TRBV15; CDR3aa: ATSRRGQPNYNEQF